The 27 T cell receptor beta chains reported below all come from one sample, sequenced in a study of T cell responses to AZD1222 COVID-19 vaccine. Sequencing was performed with immunoSEQ multiplex PCR; in TCRdb, only in-frame clones are kept and a portion is missing. The sample has more than 120,000 clones, 70% to 90% seen once. The material sequenced was peripheral blood, taken 28 days after the second dose of the MenACWY control vaccine. These receptors came from an adult who received the MenACWY meningococcal vaccine as a control.

This clone was seen a single time. CDR3 nucleotides: TGTGCCAGTAGTATATTCGGGGCGAACACTGAAGCTTTCTTT. The encoded protein is CASSIFGANTEAFF. The chain employs TRBV19 and TRBJ1-1, with a possible D match to TRBD1 (5 bases). Germline V lookup: CDR1 LNHDA, CDR2 SQIVND (reference sequence). V lost 2 bases and J 1 base, leaving 8 bases between the germline ends. This CDR3 region has 14 residues. Using reference TRBV19 and TRBJ1-1 for the parts outside the CDR3, the full variable domain is DGGITQSPKYLFRKEGQNVTLSCEQNLNHDAMYWYRQDPGQGLRLIYYSQIVNDFQKGDIAEGYSVSREKKESFPLTVTSAQKNPTAFYLCASSIFGANTEAFFGQGTRLTVV.

The rearrangement uses TRBV28 and TRBJ1-3; 8 bases map to TRBD1. The CDR3 extends over 14 amino acids. Germline assignment: CDR1 MDHEN and CDR2 SYDVKM. V was pared by 7 bases and J by 2 bases, with 4 bases of the junction left unmatched. The CDR3 reads CASTMDRAGNTIYF. For the CDR3, the DNA is TGTGCCAGCACCATGGACAGGGCTGGAAACACCATATATTTT.

This sequence joins TRBV30 and TRBJ2-3; D possibly corresponds to TRBD2 (5 bases). Germline loops: CDR1 GTSNPN, CDR2 SVGIG (reference sequence). V was pared by 8 bases and J by 3 bases, with 9 bases between. The CDR3 runs 11 residues. The CDR3 nucleotides are TGTGCCGGAGAGGGAACAGATACGCAGTATTTT. It yields the protein CAGEGTDTQYF.

This clone was detected only a few times. This chain joins TRBV6-5 and TRBJ2-7, with a tentative D call TRBD1 (6 bases). Trimming cost V 4 bases and J 6 bases, with 16 bases left between them. Germline V gene lookup returns CDR1 MNHEY and CDR2 SVGAGI. The CDR3 loop spans 14 amino acids. The CDR3 coding sequence is TGTGCCAGCAGTTCCCACACAGGGTCGGGCGAGCAGTACTTC. Translation: CASSSHTGSGEQYF.

The chain couples TRBV7-2 to TRBJ1-1; tentative D call: TRBD1 (6 bases). Germline CDR1 is SGHTA and CDR2 is FQGNSA. CDR3 length: 13 amino acids. The V end was cut by 2 bases, the J end by 8 bases, with 12 bases between. CDR3 region: CASSLRTVIEAFF. The DNA of the CDR3 is TGTGCCAGCAGCTTACGGACAGTGATCGAAGCTTTCTTT.

This clone has a handful of counts. The genes are TRBV30 and TRBJ2-2; 9 bases agree with TRBD1. Germline trimming cut 4 bases from V and 4 bases from J; bases unmatched to any gene: 7. The CDR3 totals 15 residues. From germline, CDR1 is GTSNPN and CDR2 SVGIG (reference sequence). The CDR3 loop is CAWNSGTGFTGELFF. In nucleotides, the CDR3 is TGTGCCTGGAATTCCGGGACAGGGTTCACCGGGGAGCTGTTTTTT. Combining the CDR3 with reference TRBV30 and TRBJ2-2 gives the whole variable domain SQTIHQWPATLVQPVGSPLSLECTVEGTSNPNLYWYRQAAGRGLQLLFYSVGIGQISSEVPQNLSASRPQDRQFILSSKKLLLSDSGFYLCAWNSGTGFTGELFFGEGSRLTVL.

This clone was detected once. This chain connects TRBV28 to TRBJ2-3; TRBD1 might be the D (6 bases). Deletions cut 2 bases from V and 11 bases from J, with 8 bases between. The CDR3 totals 11 residues. Germline V gene lookup returns CDR1 MDHEN and CDR2 SYDVKM. CDR3 nucleotide sequence: TGTGCCAGCAGTTTACAGGGGAGGCAGTATTTT. Protein: CASSLQGRQYF. The whole variable domain, remainder taken from reference TRBV28 and TRBJ2-3, is DVKVTQSSRYLVKRTGEKVFLECVQDMDHENMFWYRQDPGLGLRLIYFSYDVKMKEKGDIPEGYSVSREKKERFSLILESASTNQTSMYLCASSLQGRQYFGPGTRLTVL.

The rearrangement joins TRBV4-1 to TRBJ2-6; no clear D gene. V dropped 1 base and J dropped 4 bases, with 8 bases sitting between them. Germline V gene data show CDR1 as MGHRA and CDR2 as YSYEKL. The CDR3 has 15 residues. The CDR3 DNA is TGCGCCAGCAGCCAAGGGATACCCGGGGCCAACGTCCTGACTTTC. It is translated as CASSQGIPGANVLTF.

The gene calls are TRBV29-1 and TRBJ1-3, with a possible D match to TRBD1 (5 bases). The CDR3 covers 13 residues. Looked up from germline, CDR1 is SQVTM and CDR2 is ANQGSEA. The V and J ends lost 0 bases and 8 bases respectively, with 11 bases between them. CDR3 in amino acids: CSVEEGEPYTIYF. For the CDR3, the DNA is TGCAGCGTTGAAGAGGGGGAACCCTACACCATATATTTT.

This chain joins TRBV30 and TRBJ1-1; D is uncertain. The CDR3 extends over 12 amino acids. Germline V CDR1 and CDR2: GTSNPN, SVGIG (reference sequence). V dropped 1 base and J dropped 3 bases, with 6 bases sitting between them. In nucleotides, the CDR3 is TGTGCCTGGAGTGACAGTTACACTGAAGCTTTCTTT. This encodes CAWSDSYTEAFF.

The V gene is TRBV11-2, the J gene TRBJ1-2; 8 bases are shared with TRBD1. Per germline, CDR1 SGHAT and CDR2 FQNNGV. The ends lost 1 base at V and 4 bases at J; junction bases unmatched: 5. The CDR3 consists of 15 residues. The CDR3 DNA sequence: TGTGCCAGCAGCTTAGGACAGGGGCCCCTCTATGGCTACACCTTC. Amino acid sequence: CASSLGQGPLYGYTF.

The V and J genes are TRBV21-1 and TRBJ1-1; the table calls TRBD1, which could not be checked here. TRBV21-1 counts as a pseudogene. The CDR3 has 16 amino acids. The CDR3 protein is CASTRQGALVEAEAFF. In DNA form, the CDR3 reads TGTGCCAGCACCAGGCAGGGGGCGTTAGTGGAGGCTGAAGCTTTCTTT.

This clone was observed once. This chain joins TRBV7-3 and TRBJ1-2, with D perhaps matching TRBD1 (5 bases). Germline V gene lookup returns CDR1 SGHTA and CDR2 FQGTGA. This CDR3 contains 13 residues. V dropped 8 bases and J dropped 8 bases, with 18 bases sitting between them. CDR3 nucleotides: TGTGCCAGCCGCCCCGGGCGGGGGGAGGGCTACACCTTC. This encodes CASRPGRGEGYTF.

Only a few counts were recorded for this clone. This chain links TRBV27 with TRBJ1-1; tentative D call: TRBD1 (6 bases). CDR1 is MNHEY, CDR2 SMNVEV, per germline (reference sequence). The CDR3 has 17 residues. V was cut by 0 bases and J by 5 bases, with 19 bases left in between. The CDR3 region is CASSLSWFSGGSTEAFF. The CDR3 region has the DNA TGTGCCAGCAGTTTATCTTGGTTTTCGGGGGGCTCGACTGAAGCTTTCTTT.

This clone was seen only once. The chain uses TRBV4-3 and TRBJ1-1, with no clear D. The V end was cut by 0 bases, the J end by 4 bases, with 6 bases between. There are 13 residues in the CDR3. Germline assignment: CDR1 LGHNA and CDR2 YSLEER. CDR3 nucleotides: TGCGCCAGCAGCCAAGAACGGGGCACTGAAGCTTTCTTT. Its translation: CASSQERGTEAFF.

The rearrangement links TRBV7-2 to TRBJ2-7; 9 nucleotides agree with TRBD2. The CDR3 is made up of 17 amino acids. CDR1 and CDR2 from the germline V gene are SGHTA and FQGNSA. Trimming at V came to 2 bases and at J to 1 base, leaving 9 bases not matched to a gene. For the CDR3, the DNA is TGTGCCAGCAGCTTACAGGGGTCTAGCGGGATATCCTACGAGCAGTACTTC. Amino acid sequence: CASSLQGSSGISYEQYF.

The chain has TRBV11-3 and TRBJ2-5; 11 bases are shared with TRBD2. The CDR3 totals 15 residues. V shed 3 bases and J 5 bases; nucleotides not matched to a gene: 5. Germline loops: CDR1 SGHNT, CDR2 YENEEA. The CDR3 sequence is CASSFTSGSWETQYF. CDR3 nucleotides: TGTGCCAGCAGCTTCACTAGCGGGAGTTGGGAGACCCAGTACTTC.

The chain carries TRBV7-2 and TRBJ2-3; TRBD2 matches at 13 bases. J gave up 3 bases and V 1 base, and 1 base lay outside the gene matches. Germline CDR1 and CDR2: SGHTA and FQGNSA. The CDR3 totals 16 residues. The CDR3 bases are TGTGCCAGCAGCTTAGGGGGACTAGCGGGAACAGATACGCAGTATTTT. This translates into CASSLGGLAGTDTQYF.

This clone was observed once. Its ends do not fully match the called genes, so a read error is possible. The gene calls are TRBV19 and TRBJ2-1, with D unclear. Germline V lookup: CDR1 LNHDA, CDR2 SQIVND (reference sequence). The CDR3 loop spans 16 amino acids. Here the CDR3 DNA reads TGTGCCAGTAGAATAGGATCCAGTAATTCCTACAATGAGCAGTTCTTC. Protein sequence: CASRIGSSNSYNEQFF.

This chain joins TRBV6-2 or TRBV6-3 and TRBJ1-2; D remains ambiguous. V was pared by 6 bases and J by 2 bases, with 10 bases between. The CDR3 spans 13 residues. CDR1 is MNHEY, CDR2 SVGEGT, per germline. The CDR3 DNA reads as TGTGCCAGCAGCCTGGACGGGAACTATGGCTACACCTTC. It specifies CASSLDGNYGYTF.

The chain links TRBV30 to TRBJ1-1; tentative D call: TRBD1 (6 bases). The V gene lost 0 bases and the J gene lost 1 base, with 9 bases spanning the gap. The CDR3 consists of 14 residues. Germline CDR1 GTSNPN, CDR2 SVGIG (reference sequence). The CDR3 protein is CAWSVQGWNTEAFF. CDR3 DNA sequence: TGTGCCTGGAGTGTACAGGGTTGGAACACTGAAGCTTTCTTT.

This clone occurred once. V is TRBV7-2 and J is TRBJ1-1; D gene ambiguous. The CDR3 is 13 residues long. V was cut by 1 base and J by 11 bases, with 14 bases left in between. Looked up from germline, CDR1 is SGHTA and CDR2 is FQGNSA. As DNA, the CDR3 is TGTGCCAGCAGCTTAGATGGCGGCTCGGGGGCTTTCTTT. The encoded protein is CASSLDGGSGAFF.

CDR3 DNA sequence: TGTGCCAGCAGTTACGAGGAGCTCACTGAAGCTTTCTTT. Residues: CASSYEELTEAFF. V usage is TRBV6-2 or TRBV6-3 and J usage is TRBJ1-1; D not certain. Germline V gene data show CDR1 as MNHEY and CDR2 as SVGEGT. The V gene lost 2 bases and the J gene lost 4 bases, with 8 bases spanning the gap. CDR3 length equals 13 residues.

This chain's CDR3 is CASSYRQGRNQPQHF. The DNA for the CDR3 is TGTGCCAGCAGTTACAGACAGGGCCGCAATCAGCCCCAGCATTTT. The J gene is TRBJ1-5, the V gene TRBV27; TRBD1 matches 7 bases. V lost 4 bases to trimming and J lost 2 bases; unmatched junction nucleotides: 5. CDR3 size: 15 residues. The V gene's germline CDR1 is MNHEY and CDR2 SMNVEV (reference sequence).

CDR3: CASSLQVGLPWNEQFF. In DNA form, the CDR3 reads TGTGCCAGCAGCTTACAGGTGGGACTACCCTGGAATGAGCAGTTCTTC. The chain carries TRBV7-3 and TRBJ2-1, with 7 bases aligning to TRBD2. The germline CDR1 and CDR2 sequences are SGHTA and FQGTGA. V was pared by 2 bases and J by 7 bases, with 11 bases of the junction left unmatched. This CDR3 comprises 16 residues. Complete variable domain (other parts from reference TRBV7-3 and TRBJ2-1): GAGVSQTPSNKVTEKGKYVELRCDPISGHTALYWYRQSLGQGPEFLIYFQGTGAADDSGLPNDRFFAVRPEGSVSTLKIQRTERGDSAVYLCASSLQVGLPWNEQFFGPGTRLTVL.

The V call is TRBV5-1, the J call TRBJ2-3; 10 positions agree with TRBD2. Germline lookup yields CDR1 SGHRS and CDR2 YFSETQ. V shed 4 bases and J 1 base; nucleotides not matched to a gene: 9. CDR3 size: 17 residues. The DNA for the CDR3 is TGCGCCAGCAGCCGGGGCCCCACTAGCGGGGGCACAGATACGCAGTATTTT. Encoded protein: CASSRGPTSGGTDTQYF.

The chain combines TRBV4-3 with TRBJ1-6, with 8 positions matching TRBD1. The CDR3 covers 15 residues. Germline CDR1 LGHNA, CDR2 YSLEER. J gave up 8 bases and V 4 bases, and 7 bases lay outside the gene matches. CDR3 in amino acids: CASSPQTGGDSPLHF. The CDR3 DNA sequence: TGCGCCAGCAGCCCCCAAACAGGGGGAGATTCACCCCTCCACTTT.